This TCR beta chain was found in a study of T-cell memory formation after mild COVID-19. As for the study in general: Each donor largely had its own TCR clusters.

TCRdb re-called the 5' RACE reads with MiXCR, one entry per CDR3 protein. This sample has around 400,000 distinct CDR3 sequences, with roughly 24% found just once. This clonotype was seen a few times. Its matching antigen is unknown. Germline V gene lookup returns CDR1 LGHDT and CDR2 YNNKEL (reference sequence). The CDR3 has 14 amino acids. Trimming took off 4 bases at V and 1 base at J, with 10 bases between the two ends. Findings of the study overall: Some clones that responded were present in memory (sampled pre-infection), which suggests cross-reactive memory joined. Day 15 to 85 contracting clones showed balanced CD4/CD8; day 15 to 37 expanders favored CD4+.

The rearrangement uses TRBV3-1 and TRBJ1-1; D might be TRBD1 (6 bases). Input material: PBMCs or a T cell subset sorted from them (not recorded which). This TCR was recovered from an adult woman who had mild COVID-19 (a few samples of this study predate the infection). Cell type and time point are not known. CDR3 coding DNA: TGTGCCAGCAGCCCAAGGGGACAGAACACTGAAGCTTTCTTT. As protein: CASSPRGQNTEAFF. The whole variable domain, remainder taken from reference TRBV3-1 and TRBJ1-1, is DTAVSQTPKYLVTQMGNDKSIKCEQNLGHDTMYWYKQDSKKFLKIMFSYNNKELIINETVPNRFSPKSPDKAHLNLHINSLELGDSAVYFCASSPRGQNTEAFFGQGTRLTVV.